The 15 T cell receptor beta chains below all came from one sample that was sequenced in a study of blood T cell repertoires in COVID-19. Profiled with immunoSEQ multiplex PCR; TCRdb holds only in-frame clones, not every one. The data hold about 470,000 clones, with about 90% observed a single time. The sample consisted of PBMCs or T cells enriched from blood (not recorded which). The source of these receptors is a woman aged 18-29 years who had recovered from COVID-19.

The rearrangement uses TRBV5-4 and TRBJ2-1; 15 nucleotides align to TRBD2. This CDR3 spans 16 amino acids. V was pared by 4 bases and J by 6 bases, with 5 bases of the junction left unmatched. CDR1 SGHNT and CDR2 YYREEE come from the germline V gene (reference sequence). CDR3 amino acids: CASSPGLAGGGNEQFF. CDR3 bases: TGTGCCAGCAGCCCCGGACTAGCGGGGGGGGGCAATGAGCAGTTCTTC. Supplemented by reference TRBV5-4 and TRBJ2-1, the full variable domain reads ETGVTQSPTHLIKTRGQQVTLRCSSQSGHNTVSWYQQALGQGPQFIFQYYREEENGRGNFPPRFSGLQFPNYSSELNVNALELDDSALYLCASSPGLAGGGNEQFFGPGTRLTVL.

V is TRBV5-1 and J is TRBJ2-5; 7 bases agree with TRBD1. The CDR3 spans 15 residues. V shed 7 bases and J 4 bases; nucleotides not matched to a gene: 13. Germline V lookup: CDR1 SGHRS, CDR2 YFSETQ. The CDR3 region is CASRETGSTPETQYF. The CDR3 DNA follows: TGCGCCAGCCGTGAGACAGGGTCTACGCCAGAGACCCAGTACTTC.

The chain recombines TRBV23-1 with TRBJ2-2; possibly TRBD2 for D (6 bases). TRBV23-1 is given ORF status, its function remaining uncertain. Trimming shortened V by 2 bases and J by 3 bases, and 28 bases separated the two germline ends. This CDR3 contains 21 residues. The CDR3 here is CASSQSSLGRCGSLDTGELFF. DNA of the CDR3: TGCGCCAGCAGTCAAAGCTCCCTTGGGAGGTGTGGATCCCTAGACACCGGGGAGCTGTTTTTT.

The chain couples TRBV5-1 to TRBJ2-7, with 9 bases aligning to TRBD1. This CDR3 comprises 14 residues. J lost 2 bases, V lost 4 bases, and 4 bases had no gene match. Germline lookup yields CDR1 SGHRS and CDR2 YFSETQ. As DNA, the CDR3 is TGCGCCAGCAGCACCGGGACAGGGACCTACGAGCAGTACTTC. Translation: CASSTGTGTYEQYF.

The J gene is TRBJ2-7, the V gene TRBV13; 8 bases match TRBD1. The V segment lost 3 bases and the J segment 5 bases; nucleotides outside the gene matches: 3. The CDR3 covers 13 residues. Germline V gene data show CDR1 as PRHDT and CDR2 as FYEKMQ (reference sequence). CDR3 in DNA: TGTGCCAGCAGCTTCAGGACAGGGCACGAGCAGTACTTC. It yields the protein CASSFRTGHEQYF.

V gene TRBV2 combines with J gene TRBJ1-5; D may be TRBD1 (5 bases). The V end lost 3 bases, the J end lost 5 bases, and 11 bases lay between the germline ends. The CDR3 extends over 14 amino acids. Germline values: CDR1 SNHLY, CDR2 FYNNEI. The CDR3 coding sequence is TGTGCCAGCAGTGACAGGGTTGGTGATCAGCCCCAGCATTTT. Its protein is CASSDRVGDQPQHF.

The rearrangement uses TRBV5-1 and TRBJ1-5, with D hard to call. Per germline, CDR1 SGHRS and CDR2 YFSETQ. This CDR3 has 14 amino acids. V was pared by 0 bases and J by 2 bases, with 6 bases between. The CDR3 is CASSLDPGNQPQHF. The CDR3 DNA is TGCGCCAGCAGCTTGGATCCGGGCAATCAGCCCCAGCATTTT.

V gene TRBV11-2 combines with J gene TRBJ2-5; a possible D gene is TRBD2 (6 bases). Germline V lookup: CDR1 SGHAT, CDR2 FQNNGV. This CDR3 has 13 residues. Between the trimmed V and J ends, which lost 4 bases and 4 bases, there was a span of 10 bases. CDR3 sequence: CASSSPGGETQYF. CDR3 DNA: TGTGCCAGCAGCTCCCCCGGGGGAGAGACCCAGTACTTC.

The J gene is TRBJ1-1, the V gene TRBV10-1; TRBD1 might be the D (5 bases). The germline V and J ends were trimmed by 3 bases and 0 bases, with 8 bases remaining between them. The CDR3 length is 14 residues. The germline V gene encodes CDR1 WNHNN and CDR2 SYGVQD (reference sequence). The CDR3 loop reads CASSDGGVNTEAFF. The CDR3, as DNA: TGCGCCAGCAGTGACGGGGGAGTGAACACTGAAGCTTTCTTT.

This clone was found a few times. The chain joins TRBV2 to TRBJ1-4; D call uncertain. The CDR3 has 13 residues. The germline V and J ends were trimmed by 5 bases and 6 bases, with 10 bases remaining between them. CDR1 is SNHLY and CDR2 is FYNNEI in the germline V gene. This CDR3 reads CASSSQGDEKLFF. The CDR3 bases are TGTGCCAGCAGTTCTCAAGGAGATGAAAAACTGTTTTTT.

The gene calls are TRBV5-6 and TRBJ1-2, with a possible D match to TRBD1 (6 bases). CDR1 is SGHDT, CDR2 YYEEEE, per germline. Trimming stripped 4 bases from V and 3 bases from J, with 10 bases between. This CDR3 is built from 13 residues. CDR3 amino acids: CASSRDTYYGYTF. The DNA for the CDR3 is TGTGCCAGCAGCCGGGACACGTACTATGGCTACACCTTC.

The CDR3 loop reads CASSSGRDSGGYTF. CDR3 sequence (DNA): TGTGCCAGCAGCTCCGGGAGGGATTCAGGAGGCTACACCTTC. The chain joins TRBV7-9 to TRBJ1-2; no firm D call. V lost 4 bases, J lost 8 bases, and 17 bases lay in between. The CDR3 is 14 residues long. Per germline, CDR1 SEHNR and CDR2 FQNEAQ (reference sequence).

The chain carries TRBV9 and TRBJ2-3; 7 bases align to TRBD1. The CDR3 runs 18 residues. The junction had 12 bases not matched to a gene; V was cut back by 2 bases and J by 0 bases. CDR1 is SGDLS, CDR2 YYNGEE, per germline. The CDR3 DNA reads TGTGCCAGCAGCGTGGGGAACCCGGGACAGACCAGCACAGATACGCAGTATTTT. This sequence encodes CASSVGNPGQTSTDTQYF.

The rearrangement links TRBV11-2 to TRBJ2-5; D gene uncertain. Germline CDR1 and CDR2: SGHAT and FQNNGV. V lost 7 bases to trimming and J lost 3 bases, with 12 bases between them. The CDR3 consists of 13 residues. The CDR3 sequence is CASTLGLEETQYF. Written as DNA, the CDR3 is TGTGCCAGCACCCTAGGCCTAGAAGAGACCCAGTACTTC.

Only one count was recorded for this clone. The V call is TRBV5-1, the J call TRBJ2-1, with D unclear. CDR3 length: 17 amino acids. Trimming removed 2 bases from V and 0 bases from J, with 15 bases in between. The germline CDR1 and CDR2 sequences are SGHRS and YFSETQ. CDR3 sequence: CASSFPTTLSSYNEQFF. The CDR3 DNA sequence: TGCGCCAGCAGCTTCCCTACTACACTAAGCTCCTACAATGAGCAGTTCTTC.